This TCR beta chain came from a study of T cells after yellow fever vaccination. Findings and caveats of the study: Just a small share of clonotypes turned up in the CD4 compartment as well as the CD8 compartment. Reappearing after the booster were most of the clones from primary vaccination (about 96% CD4, around 88% CD8).

This clonotype was counted ten times or more. The target antigen is unknown. UMIs and a universal primer site were added when TCR cDNA was made by 5'RACE template switching. One entry per CDR3 protein results from TCRdb running MiXCR on the 5' RACE reads. The data show fewer than 150,000 distinct CDR3 sequences, 7.7% seen once. The sequence was obtained from a man aged 25-45 years who received the YFV17D yellow fever vaccine. The source material was CD4+ T cells sorted from PBMCs, sampled 5 days after the yellow fever booster vaccination.

CDR3 nucleotides: TGTGCCAGCAGCTTGGTCACGGGGCTAGCGGGCACGTTCACAGATACGCAGTATTTT. Translation: CASSLVTGLAGTFTDTQYF. The rearrangement joins TRBV5-4 to TRBJ2-3; 8 bases are shared with TRBD2. V trimming: 0 bases; J trimming: 2 bases; junction bases outside the gene matches: 14. There are 19 residues in the CDR3. CDR1 is SGHNT and CDR2 is YYREEE in the germline V gene (reference sequence).